This TCR beta chain was documented in a study of response to subunit inactivated influenza vaccine. V was shortened by 1 base and J by 7 bases, with 12 bases between the two germline ends. The germline gives CDR1 SQVTM, CDR2 ANQGSEA. The CDR3 is 13 amino acids. TCRdb processed the RT-PCR reads anew with MiXCR; each CDR3 protein has one entry. Of more than 450,000 distinct CDR3 sequences detected, 12% appear once; the ten largest clones hold about 9.4%. The sequence derives from a man aged 45 to 65 who received an inactivated influenza vaccine. V is TRBV29-1 and J is TRBJ2-3, with D possibly being TRBD2 (5 bases). This material consisted of PBMCs from blood, taken on the day of vaccination. CDR3 bases: TGCAGCGTTGAAGGACTAAAGACTTATACGCAGTATTTT. This codes for CSVEGLKTYTQYF.